The sequence of this T cell receptor (beta chain) was determined in a study of identical twins. Study-wide findings and caveats: One should note that invariant MAIT and iNKT cells could partly confound zero-insertion analyses. Insertions were fewer in abundant cord blood beta clonotypes, whereas memory repertoires showed none of this pattern.

Template switching added a universal primer site; cDNA carried unique molecular identifiers. TCRdb re-called the 5' RACE reads through MiXCR, storing one row per CDR3 protein. The table lists fewer than 350,000 distinct CDR3 sequences, about 8.9% of them singletons. The V end lost 0 bases, the J end lost 4 bases, and 16 bases lay between the germline ends. Germline V gives CDR1 DFQATT, CDR2 SNEGSKA (reference sequence). CDR3 size: 16 residues. The table lists this clonotype with many counts. What it binds is not known. The same data also contributed to another study, on yellow fever vaccine responses in identical twins.

The chain is built from TRBV20-1 and TRBJ1-5; no clear D. This receptor was obtained from a woman aged 18 to 35 in good health. The sequencing input was memory (CD45RO+) T cells sorted from blood. The CDR3 bases are TGCAGTGCTAGAGATCTTATCGGTCCTCAGAATCAGCCCCAGCATTTT. It is translated as CSARDLIGPQNQPQHF.